This T cell receptor (beta chain) is from a study of blood T cell repertoires in COVID-19. Authors' analysis steps: Amplification with reference gene primers provided the estimates of nucleated cell counts. Method: immunoSEQ multiplex PCR; TCRdb's copy keeps in-frame clones and lacks some. V and J calls and clone size are as listed in that table; D and trimming were resolved from the DNA. The sample shows about 230,000 clones, just under 90% of them seen only once. V dropped 6 bases and J dropped 9; count of bases not matched to a gene: 6. This CDR3 region has 13 residues. This rearrangement joins TRBV12-3 or TRBV12-4 to TRBJ2-1; 9 positions match TRBD1. The sample comprised peripheral blood. This sequence originates from a man aged 25 to 40 with COVID-19, enrolled during active disease. The CDR3 nucleotides are TGTGCCAGCAGGGGGACAGGGTTAGGTGAGCAGTTCTTC. This encodes CASRGTGLGEQFF.